These T cell receptor beta chains were read from a single sample in a study of identifying expanded T cells in peripheral blood. The assay was immunoSEQ multiplex PCR, and TCRdb's table has in-frame clones only and misses some. The table records 84,000 or so clones, approximately 90% of them present only once. Sequenced sample: blood. Receptor source: a person between 18 and 69 years old in good health. Each CDR3 is given with its conserved first and last residue. Each record gives: clone size, V gene, CDR3 length, J gene, D gene, CDR3 protein, CDR3 DNA. A D gene is named only where the DNA matches it firmly. Not every row has a clone size; where given, it reads once, few, many or a size class.

abundance: few
v_gene: TRBV2
len: 14
j_gene: TRBJ2-1
d_gene: .
CDR3aa: CASQGRSSYNEQFF
CDR3nt: TGTGCCAGCCAGGGTAGGAGCTCCTACAATGAGCAGTTCTTC

abundance: .
v_gene: TRBV15
len: 16
j_gene: TRBJ1-1
d_gene: .
CDR3aa: CATSPPKGRRNTEAFF
CDR3nt: TGTGCCACCAGCCCACCCAAAGGACGGAGGAACACTGAAGCTTTCTTT

abundance: .
v_gene: TRBV5-6
len: 15
j_gene: TRBJ2-1
d_gene: TRBD2
CDR3aa: CASSPGLAPKGEQFF
CDR3nt: TGTGCCAGCAGCCCGGGACTAGCGCCCAAGGGGGAGCAGTTCTTC

abundance: .
v_gene: TRBV10-3
len: 16
j_gene: TRBJ1-3
d_gene: .
CDR3aa: CAIRGTSGSYGNTIYF
CDR3nt: TGTGCCATCAGGGGGACGTCGGGGTCGTATGGAAACACCATATATTTT

abundance: .
v_gene: TRBV2
len: 13
j_gene: TRBJ2-2
d_gene: .
CDR3aa: CASSLGLTGELFF
CDR3nt: TGTGCCAGCAGTCTCGGCTTAACCGGGGAGCTGTTTTTT

abundance: .
v_gene: TRBV19
len: 14
j_gene: TRBJ2-4
d_gene: .
CDR3aa: CASSLFYVKNIQYF
CDR3nt: TGTGCCAGTAGTCTATTTTACGTTAAAAACATTCAGTACTTC

abundance: .
v_gene: TRBV7-6
len: 15
j_gene: TRBJ1-2
d_gene: TRBD1
CDR3aa: CASSLGGQGNYGYTF
CDR3nt: TGTGCCAGCAGCCTAGGAGGACAGGGAAACTATGGCTACACCTTC

abundance: .
v_gene: TRBV7-2
len: 13
j_gene: TRBJ2-1
d_gene: TRBD1
CDR3aa: CASSRQGFNEQFF
CDR3nt: TGTGCCAGCAGCAGACAGGGTTTCAATGAGCAGTTCTTC

abundance: .
v_gene: TRBV18
len: 14
j_gene: TRBJ2-3
d_gene: .
CDR3aa: CASSPGGSTDTQYF
CDR3nt: TGTGCCAGCTCACCAGGGGGGAGCACAGATACGCAGTATTTT

abundance: .
v_gene: TRBV11-2
len: 13
j_gene: TRBJ2-1
d_gene: .
CDR3aa: CASSPRLENEQFF
CDR3nt: TGTGCCAGCAGCCCCAGGCTTGAGAATGAGCAGTTCTTC

abundance: .
v_gene: TRBV30
len: 10
j_gene: TRBJ2-1
d_gene: .
CDR3aa: CAWSSNEQFF
CDR3nt: TGTGCCTGGAGCTCAAATGAGCAGTTCTTC

abundance: .
v_gene: TRBV6-1
len: 12
j_gene: TRBJ1-1
d_gene: .
CDR3aa: CASSEDGIEAFF
CDR3nt: TGTGCCAGCAGTGAGGACGGCATTGAAGCTTTCTTT

abundance: .
v_gene: TRBV4-2
len: 17
j_gene: TRBJ1-3
d_gene: .
CDR3aa: CASSQGGTYLSGNTIYF
CDR3nt: TGTGCCAGCAGCCAAGGTGGGACCTACCTCTCTGGAAACACCATATATTTT

abundance: few
v_gene: TRBV19
len: 13
j_gene: TRBJ1-2
d_gene: TRBD1
CDR3aa: CASTLRQGAGYTF
CDR3nt: TGTGCCAGTACCCTCAGACAGGGGGCAGGCTACACCTTC

abundance: .
v_gene: TRBV5-1
len: 16
j_gene: TRBJ2-7
d_gene: TRBD1
CDR3aa: CASSLAAGTGNYEQYF
CDR3nt: TGCGCCAGCAGCTTGGCTGCCGGGACAGGGAACTACGAGCAGTACTTC

abundance: .
v_gene: TRBV10-2
len: 13
j_gene: TRBJ1-1
d_gene: .
CDR3aa: CASSESNRGEAFF
CDR3nt: TGCGCCAGCAGTGAGTCGAATCGCGGAGAAGCTTTCTTT

abundance: .
v_gene: TRBV11-1
len: 15
j_gene: TRBJ2-1
d_gene: .
CDR3aa: CASSFRSNVFNEQFF
CDR3nt: TGTGCCAGCAGCTTCAGGTCCAACGTTTTCAATGAGCAGTTCTTC

abundance: .
v_gene: TRBV4-1
len: 17
j_gene: TRBJ2-3
d_gene: .
CDR3aa: CASSQYPGTAATDTQYF
CDR3nt: TGCGCCAGCAGCCAATACCCCGGGACCGCTGCCACAGATACGCAGTATTTT

abundance: .
v_gene: TRBV7-7
len: 14
j_gene: TRBJ2-1
d_gene: .
CDR3aa: CASSLFQDNNEQFF
CDR3nt: TGTGCCAGCAGCTTATTCCAAGATAACAATGAGCAGTTCTTC

abundance: .
v_gene: TRBV9
len: 16
j_gene: TRBJ2-3
d_gene: .
CDR3aa: CASSLYSIPSTDTQYF
CDR3nt: TGTGCCAGCAGCCTCTACTCTATTCCTAGCACAGATACGCAGTATTTT

abundance: .
v_gene: TRBV5-6
len: 15
j_gene: TRBJ1-2
d_gene: TRBD1
CDR3aa: CASSFRGQAFYGYTF
CDR3nt: TGTGCCAGCAGCTTTAGGGGACAGGCATTCTATGGCTACACCTTC

abundance: .
v_gene: TRBV6-6
len: 15
j_gene: TRBJ1-6
d_gene: .
CDR3aa: CASSGVGGVNSPLHF
CDR3nt: TGTGCCAGCTCGGGCGTAGGGGGGGTAAATTCACCCCTCCACTTT

abundance: .
v_gene: TRBV29-1
len: 13
j_gene: TRBJ2-3
d_gene: TRBD2
CDR3aa: CSVMSSGGDTQYF
CDR3nt: TGCAGCGTTATGTCTAGCGGGGGTGATACGCAGTATTTT

abundance: .
v_gene: TRBV30
len: 12
j_gene: TRBJ1-1
d_gene: TRBD1
CDR3aa: CAWTVDRDEAFF
CDR3nt: TGTGCCTGGACTGTTGACAGGGATGAAGCTTTCTTT

abundance: .
v_gene: TRBV7-3
len: 16
j_gene: TRBJ2-1
d_gene: .
CDR3aa: CASSPTPGSSYNEQFF
CDR3nt: TGTGCCAGCAGCCCAACCCCCGGGAGTTCCTACAATGAGCAGTTCTTC

abundance: .
v_gene: TRBV7-8
len: 15
j_gene: TRBJ1-6
d_gene: .
CDR3aa: CASSYRGNRDSPLHF
CDR3nt: TGTGCCAGCAGCTATAGAGGAAATAGGGATTCACCCCTCCACTTT

abundance: .
v_gene: TRBV7-2
len: 16
j_gene: TRBJ1-1
d_gene: TRBD1
CDR3aa: CASSLVGGQMNTEAFF
CDR3nt: TGTGCCAGCAGCTTAGTAGGGGGACAGATGAACACTGAAGCTTTCTTT

abundance: .
v_gene: TRBV6-1
len: 16
j_gene: TRBJ1-3
d_gene: .
CDR3aa: CASSETPGFSGNTIYF
CDR3nt: TGTGCCAGCAGTGAAACCCCGGGATTCTCTGGAAACACCATATATTTT

abundance: .
v_gene: TRBV6-5
len: 14
j_gene: TRBJ1-2
d_gene: .
CDR3aa: CASRPHLSSYGYTF
CDR3nt: TGTGCCAGCAGACCACATCTAAGTAGCTATGGCTACACCTTC

abundance: .
v_gene: TRBV9
len: 12
j_gene: TRBJ1-2
d_gene: .
CDR3aa: CASSDGNYGYTF
CDR3nt: TGTGCCAGCAGCGACGGCAACTATGGCTACACCTTC

abundance: .
v_gene: TRBV5-6
len: 13
j_gene: TRBJ2-2
d_gene: .
CDR3aa: CASSQNTGPELFF
CDR3nt: TGTGCCAGCAGCCAGAATACAGGGCCGGAGCTGTTTTTT

abundance: once
v_gene: TRBV6-1
len: 16
j_gene: TRBJ2-1
d_gene: TRBD2
CDR3aa: CASSALLAGGGNEQFF
CDR3nt: TGTGCCAGCAGTGCCCTACTAGCGGGAGGCGGGAATGAGCAGTTCTTC

abundance: .
v_gene: TRBV2
len: 14
j_gene: TRBJ2-2
d_gene: TRBD2
CDR3aa: CATRGGAGTGELFF
CDR3nt: TGTGCCACCCGGGGGGGGGCGGGCACCGGGGAGCTGTTTTTT

abundance: .
v_gene: TRBV25-1
len: 15
j_gene: TRBJ1-2
d_gene: .
CDR3aa: CASSDYRVGDYGYTF
CDR3nt: TGTGCCAGCAGTGATTACAGGGTTGGAGACTATGGCTACACCTTC

abundance: .
v_gene: TRBV7-8
len: 15
j_gene: TRBJ1-2
d_gene: TRBD1
CDR3aa: CASSRGTAQEYGYTF
CDR3nt: TGTGCCAGCAGCAGGGGGACAGCCCAGGAGTATGGCTACACCTTC

abundance: .
v_gene: TRBV7-6
len: 15
j_gene: TRBJ1-3
d_gene: .
CDR3aa: CASSLSTFSGNTIYF
CDR3nt: TGTGCCAGCAGCTTAAGTACGTTCTCTGGAAACACCATATATTTT

abundance: .
v_gene: TRBV4-1
len: 15
j_gene: TRBJ2-7
d_gene: TRBD2
CDR3aa: CASSQATSGAYEQYF
CDR3nt: TGCGCCAGCAGCCAAGCTACTAGCGGTGCCTACGAGCAGTACTTC

abundance: once
v_gene: TRBV5-1
len: 16
j_gene: TRBJ2-7
d_gene: TRBD1
CDR3aa: CASSLTIDREFREEYF
CDR3nt: TGCGCCAGCAGCCTTACCATAGACAGGGAGTTCCGTGAGGAGTACTTC

abundance: .
v_gene: TRBV5-1
len: 17
j_gene: TRBJ1-1
d_gene: TRBD1
CDR3aa: CASSLEPSGGMNTEAFF
CDR3nt: TGCGCCAGCAGCTTGGAACCTTCAGGGGGGATGAACACTGAAGCTTTCTTT

abundance: once
v_gene: TRBV7-9
len: 15
j_gene: TRBJ2-2
d_gene: .
CDR3aa: CASIVGTWNTGELFF
CDR3nt: TGTGCCAGCATCGTCGGGACATGGAACACCGGGGAGCTGTTTTTT

abundance: .
v_gene: TRBV19
len: 12
j_gene: TRBJ2-5
d_gene: .
CDR3aa: CASSPGKETQYF
CDR3nt: TGTGCCAGTAGCCCAGGGAAGGAGACCCAGTACTTC

abundance: .
v_gene: TRBV4-3
len: 18
j_gene: TRBJ2-1
d_gene: .
CDR3aa: CASSQDLYGLFSANEQFF
CDR3nt: TGCGCCAGCAGCCAGGACCTATACGGACTATTCTCAGCGAATGAGCAGTTCTTC

abundance: .
v_gene: TRBV2
len: 15
j_gene: TRBJ1-5
d_gene: TRBD1
CDR3aa: CASSPGTVSNQPQHF
CDR3nt: TGTGCCAGCAGCCCCGGGACAGTTAGCAATCAGCCCCAGCATTTT

abundance: .
v_gene: TRBV6-1
len: 16
j_gene: TRBJ2-1
d_gene: TRBD2
CDR3aa: CASSEPAGGPGNEQFF
CDR3nt: TGTGCCAGCAGTGAACCAGCGGGAGGGCCGGGCAATGAGCAGTTCTTC

abundance: .
v_gene: TRBV21-1
len: 11
j_gene: TRBJ1-2
d_gene: .
CDR3aa: CASSGTVVYTF
CDR3nt: TGTGCCAGCAGCGGGACAGTTGTCTACACCTTC

abundance: .
v_gene: TRBV12-2
len: 16
j_gene: TRBJ2-5
d_gene: .
CDR3aa: CASRLISTGRGETQYF
CDR3nt: TGTGCAAGTCGCTTGATCTCGACAGGGCGCGGGGAGACCCAGTACTTC

abundance: .
v_gene: TRBV19
len: 14
j_gene: TRBJ2-7
d_gene: TRBD1
CDR3aa: CASSLQGGSYEQYF
CDR3nt: TGTGCCAGTAGCCTACAGGGGGGATCCTACGAGCAGTACTTC

abundance: .
v_gene: TRBV30
len: 14
j_gene: TRBJ1-6
d_gene: TRBD1
CDR3aa: CAWESTGGGLPLHF
CDR3nt: TGTGCCTGGGAGTCGACAGGGGGCGGTTTACCCCTCCACTTT